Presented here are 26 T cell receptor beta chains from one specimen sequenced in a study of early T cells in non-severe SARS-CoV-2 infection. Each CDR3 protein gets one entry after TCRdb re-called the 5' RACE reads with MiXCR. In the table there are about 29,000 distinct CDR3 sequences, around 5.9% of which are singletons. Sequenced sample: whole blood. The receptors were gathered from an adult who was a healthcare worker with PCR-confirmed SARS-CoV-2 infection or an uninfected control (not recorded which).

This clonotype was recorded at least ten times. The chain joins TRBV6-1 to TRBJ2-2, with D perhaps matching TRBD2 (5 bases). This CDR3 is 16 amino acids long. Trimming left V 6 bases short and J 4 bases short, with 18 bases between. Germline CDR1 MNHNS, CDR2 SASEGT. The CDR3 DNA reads TGTGCCAGCAGACAAAAGGGCCCGGAGGCCACCGGGGAGCTGTTTTTT. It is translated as CASRQKGPEATGELFF.

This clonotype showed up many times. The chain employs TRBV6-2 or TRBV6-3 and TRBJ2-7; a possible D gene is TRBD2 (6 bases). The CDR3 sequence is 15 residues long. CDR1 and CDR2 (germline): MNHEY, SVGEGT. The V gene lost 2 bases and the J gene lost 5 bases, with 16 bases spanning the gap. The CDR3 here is CASSYRRGRLNEQYF. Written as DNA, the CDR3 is TGTGCCAGCAGTTACAGGCGGGGCCGTCTTAACGAGCAGTACTTC.

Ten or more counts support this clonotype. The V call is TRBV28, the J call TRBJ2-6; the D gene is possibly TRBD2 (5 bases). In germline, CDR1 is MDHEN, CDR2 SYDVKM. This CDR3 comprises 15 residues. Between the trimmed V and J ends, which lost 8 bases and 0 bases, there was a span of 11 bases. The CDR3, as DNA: TGTGCCAGCGCCCATGGACTCTCTGGGGCCAACGTCCTGACTTTC. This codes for CASAHGLSGANVLTF.

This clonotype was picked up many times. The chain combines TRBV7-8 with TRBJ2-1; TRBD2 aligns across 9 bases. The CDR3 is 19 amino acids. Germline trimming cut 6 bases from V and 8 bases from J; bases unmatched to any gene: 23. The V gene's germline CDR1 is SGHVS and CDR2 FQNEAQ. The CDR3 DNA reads TGTGCCAGCAGACCCGATCGGGCCGTCGGTCTAGCGGGGTTGGATGAGCAGTTCTTC. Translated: CASRPDRAVGLAGLDEQFF.

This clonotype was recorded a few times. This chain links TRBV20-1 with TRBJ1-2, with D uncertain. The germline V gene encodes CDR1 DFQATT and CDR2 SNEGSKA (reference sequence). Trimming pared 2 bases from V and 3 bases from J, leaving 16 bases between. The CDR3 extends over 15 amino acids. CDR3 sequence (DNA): TGCAGTGCTAGACCACCCGGCGTGATGGACTATGGCTACACCTTC. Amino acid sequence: CSARPPGVMDYGYTF.

CDR3 bases: TGTGCCAGCAGCAGGGGACAGGGGGCTTCCTACGAGCAGTACTTC. Translated, it gives CASSRGQGASYEQYF. The J gene is TRBJ2-7, the V gene TRBV5-4; 12 bases agree with TRBD1. The V and J ends lost 4 bases and 1 base, in that order; junction bases with no gene match: 3. The CDR3 consists of 15 residues. Germline V gene data show CDR1 as SGHNT and CDR2 as YYREEE (reference sequence).

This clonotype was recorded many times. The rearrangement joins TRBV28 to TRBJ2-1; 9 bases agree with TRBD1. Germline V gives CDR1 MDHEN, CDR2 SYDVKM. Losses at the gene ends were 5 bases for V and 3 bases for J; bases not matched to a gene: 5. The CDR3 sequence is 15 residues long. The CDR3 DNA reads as TGTGCCAGCAGTCTCCGGGACAGGGTCTACAATGAGCAGTTCTTC. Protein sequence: CASSLRDRVYNEQFF.

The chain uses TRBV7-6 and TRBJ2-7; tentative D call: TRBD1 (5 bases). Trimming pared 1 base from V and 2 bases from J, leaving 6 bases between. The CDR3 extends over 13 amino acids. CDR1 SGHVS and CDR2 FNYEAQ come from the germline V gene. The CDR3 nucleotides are TGTGCCAGCAGCTTAGAGGGGACCTACGAGCAGTACTTC. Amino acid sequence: CASSLEGTYEQYF.

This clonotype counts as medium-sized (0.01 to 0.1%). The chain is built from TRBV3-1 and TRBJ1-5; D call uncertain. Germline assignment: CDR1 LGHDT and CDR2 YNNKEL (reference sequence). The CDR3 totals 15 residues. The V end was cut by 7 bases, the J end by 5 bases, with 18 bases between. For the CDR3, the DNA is TGTGCCAGCACCCCCGATGGGAGGGTGGATCAGCCCCAGCATTTT. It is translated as CASTPDGRVDQPQHF.

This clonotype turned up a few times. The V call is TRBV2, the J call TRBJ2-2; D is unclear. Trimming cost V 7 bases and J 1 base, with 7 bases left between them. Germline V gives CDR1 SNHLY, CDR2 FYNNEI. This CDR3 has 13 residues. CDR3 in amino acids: CASNQQNTGELFF. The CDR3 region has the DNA TGTGCCAGCAACCAACAGAACACCGGGGAGCTGTTTTTT.

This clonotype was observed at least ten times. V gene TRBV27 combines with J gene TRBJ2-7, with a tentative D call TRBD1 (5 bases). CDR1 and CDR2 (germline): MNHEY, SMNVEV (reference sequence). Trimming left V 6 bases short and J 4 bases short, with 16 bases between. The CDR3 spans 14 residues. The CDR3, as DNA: TGTGCCAGCAGCCCGACAGACAACCTTTACGAGCAGTACTTC. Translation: CASSPTDNLYEQYF.

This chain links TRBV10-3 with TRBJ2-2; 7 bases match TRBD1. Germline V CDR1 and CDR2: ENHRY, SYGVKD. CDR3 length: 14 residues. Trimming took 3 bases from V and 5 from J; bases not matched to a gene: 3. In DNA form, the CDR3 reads TGTGCCATCAGTGAATCAGGGGGAACCGGGGAGCTGTTTTTT. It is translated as CAISESGGTGELFF.

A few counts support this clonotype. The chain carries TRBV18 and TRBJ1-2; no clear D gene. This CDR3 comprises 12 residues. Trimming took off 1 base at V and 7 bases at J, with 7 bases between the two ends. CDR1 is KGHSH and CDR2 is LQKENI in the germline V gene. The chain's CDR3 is CASSPRGFGYTF. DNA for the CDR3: TGTGCCAGCTCACCACGGGGATTTGGCTACACCTTC.

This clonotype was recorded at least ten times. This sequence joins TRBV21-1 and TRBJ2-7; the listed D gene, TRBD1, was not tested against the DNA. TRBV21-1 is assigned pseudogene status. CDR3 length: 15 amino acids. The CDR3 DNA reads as TGTGCCAGCAGCAAACACCCAGGGGAACCCCCCGAGCAGTACTTC. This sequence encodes CASSKHPGEPPEQYF.

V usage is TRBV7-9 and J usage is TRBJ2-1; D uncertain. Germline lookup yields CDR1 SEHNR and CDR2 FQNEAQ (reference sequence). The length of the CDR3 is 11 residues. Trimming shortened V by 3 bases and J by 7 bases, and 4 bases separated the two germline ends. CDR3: CASSLTNEQFF. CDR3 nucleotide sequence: TGTGCCAGCAGCTTGACAAATGAGCAGTTCTTC.

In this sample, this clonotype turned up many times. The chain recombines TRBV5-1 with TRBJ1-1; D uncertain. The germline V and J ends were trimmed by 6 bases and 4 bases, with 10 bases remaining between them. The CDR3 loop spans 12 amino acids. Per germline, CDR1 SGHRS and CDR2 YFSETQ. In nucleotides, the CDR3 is TGCGCCAGCACGGCCAGCACCACTGAAGCTTTCTTT. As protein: CASTASTTEAFF.

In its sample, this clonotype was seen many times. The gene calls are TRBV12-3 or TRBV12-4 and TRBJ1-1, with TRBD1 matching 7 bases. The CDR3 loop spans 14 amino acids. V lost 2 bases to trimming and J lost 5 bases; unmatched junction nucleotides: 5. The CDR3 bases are TGTGCCAGCAGTTTACAGGGGGGCCAGACTGAAGCTTTCTTT. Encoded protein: CASSLQGGQTEAFF.

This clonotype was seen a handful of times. The CDR3 DNA sequence: TGCGCCAGCAGCACGACAACCTACAATGAGCAGTTCTTC. Its protein product is CASSTTTYNEQFF. The chain links TRBV5-1 to TRBJ2-1; D gene uncertain. This CDR3 is 13 amino acids long. The V and J ends lost 4 bases and 2 bases respectively, with 7 bases between them. Germline V gene lookup returns CDR1 SGHRS and CDR2 YFSETQ.

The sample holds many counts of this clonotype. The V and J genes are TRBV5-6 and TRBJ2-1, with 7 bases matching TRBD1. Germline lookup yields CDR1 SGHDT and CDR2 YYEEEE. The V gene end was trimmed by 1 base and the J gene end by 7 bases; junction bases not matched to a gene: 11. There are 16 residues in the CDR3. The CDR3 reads CASSLFLHRQGNEQFF. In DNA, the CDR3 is TGTGCCAGCAGCTTGTTCCTACATCGACAGGGAAATGAGCAGTTCTTC.

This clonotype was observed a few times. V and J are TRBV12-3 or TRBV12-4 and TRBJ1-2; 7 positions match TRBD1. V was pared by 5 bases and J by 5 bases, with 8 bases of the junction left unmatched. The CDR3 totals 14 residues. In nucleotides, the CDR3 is TGTGCCAGCAGTATTCCGGGACAGCAATATGGCTACACCTTC. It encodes CASSIPGQQYGYTF.

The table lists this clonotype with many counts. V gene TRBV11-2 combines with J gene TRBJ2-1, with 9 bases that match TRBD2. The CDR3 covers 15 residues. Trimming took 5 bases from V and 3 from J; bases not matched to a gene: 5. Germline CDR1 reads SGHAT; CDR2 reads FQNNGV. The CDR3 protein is CASSLRSGSYNEQFF. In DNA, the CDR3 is TGTGCCAGCAGCCTACGTAGCGGGAGCTACAATGAGCAGTTCTTC. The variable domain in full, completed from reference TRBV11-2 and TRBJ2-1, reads EAGVAQSPRYKIIEKRQSVAFWCNPISGHATLYWYQQILGQGPKLLIQFQNNGVVDDSQLPKDRFSAERLKGVDSTLKIQPAKLEDSAVYLCASSLRSGSYNEQFFGPGTRLTVL.

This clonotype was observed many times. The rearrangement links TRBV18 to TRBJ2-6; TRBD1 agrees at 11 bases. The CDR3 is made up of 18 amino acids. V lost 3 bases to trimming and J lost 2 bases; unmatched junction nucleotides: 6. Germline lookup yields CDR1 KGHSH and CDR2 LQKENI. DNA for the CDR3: TGTGCCAGCTCACCCCGGACAGGGGGCACGGCTGGGGCCAACGTCCTGACTTTC. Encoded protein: CASSPRTGGTAGANVLTF.

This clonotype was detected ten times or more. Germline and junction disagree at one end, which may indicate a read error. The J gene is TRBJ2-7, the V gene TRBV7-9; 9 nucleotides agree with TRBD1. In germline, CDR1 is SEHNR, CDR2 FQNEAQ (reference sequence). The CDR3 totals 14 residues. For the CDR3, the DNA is TGTGCCAGCAGTTTAGGACAGGGGTACTACGAGCAGTACTTC. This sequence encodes CASSLGQGYYEQYF.

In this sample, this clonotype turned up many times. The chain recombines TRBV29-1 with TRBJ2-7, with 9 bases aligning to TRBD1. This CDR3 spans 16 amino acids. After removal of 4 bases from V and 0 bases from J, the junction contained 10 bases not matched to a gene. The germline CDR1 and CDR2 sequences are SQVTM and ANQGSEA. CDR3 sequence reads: CSVGGQGAPSSYEQYF. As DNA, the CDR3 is TGCAGCGTTGGGGGACAGGGAGCCCCAAGCTCCTACGAGCAGTACTTC.

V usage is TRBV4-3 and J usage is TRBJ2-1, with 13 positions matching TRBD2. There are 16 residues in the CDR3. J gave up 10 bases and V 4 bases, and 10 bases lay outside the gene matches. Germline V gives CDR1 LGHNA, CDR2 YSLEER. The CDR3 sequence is CASSPSGTSGAGEQFF. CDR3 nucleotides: TGCGCCAGCAGCCCATCCGGGACTAGCGGGGCGGGAGAGCAGTTCTTC.

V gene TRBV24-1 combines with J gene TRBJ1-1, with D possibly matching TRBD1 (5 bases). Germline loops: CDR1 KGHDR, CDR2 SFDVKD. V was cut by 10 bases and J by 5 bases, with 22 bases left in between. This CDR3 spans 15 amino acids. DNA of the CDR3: TGTGCCACTCAACAAAGAGGGGCCCTAGGAACTGAAGCTTTCTTT. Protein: CATQQRGALGTEAFF.